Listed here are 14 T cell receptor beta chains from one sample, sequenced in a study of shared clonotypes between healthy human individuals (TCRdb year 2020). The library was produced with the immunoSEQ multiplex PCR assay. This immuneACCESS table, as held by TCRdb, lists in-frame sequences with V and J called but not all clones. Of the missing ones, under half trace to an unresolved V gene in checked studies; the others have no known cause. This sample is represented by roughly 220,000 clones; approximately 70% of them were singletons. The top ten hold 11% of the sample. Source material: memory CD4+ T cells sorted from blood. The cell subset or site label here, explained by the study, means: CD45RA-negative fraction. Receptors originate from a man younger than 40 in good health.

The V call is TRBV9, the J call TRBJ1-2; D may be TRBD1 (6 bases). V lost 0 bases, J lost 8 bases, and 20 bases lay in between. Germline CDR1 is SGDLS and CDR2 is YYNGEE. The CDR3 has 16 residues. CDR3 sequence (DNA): TGTGCCAGCAGCGTAGTACCCGAACCATCTACAGGGGGCTACACCTTC. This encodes CASSVVPEPSTGGYTF.

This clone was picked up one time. The CDR3 DNA is TGTGCCAGCAGCCCTGGATTAACAGGGATGGATGGCTACACCTTC. It is translated as CASSPGLTGMDGYTF. This chain joins TRBV11-2 and TRBJ1-2; D possibly corresponds to TRBD1 (6 bases). CDR3 size: 15 residues. V shed 5 bases and J shed 6 bases, with 19 bases lying between them. Germline-derived CDR1 and CDR2 are SGHAT and FQNNGV.

CDR3 region: CASSQDGPGDSTDTQYF. CDR3 coding DNA: TGCGCCAGCAGCCAAGACGGCCCAGGGGACTCCACAGATACGCAGTATTTT. This chain uses TRBV4-1 with TRBJ2-3; either TRBD1 or TRBD2 may supply D (6 bases each). This CDR3 region has 17 residues. Trimming cost V 0 bases and J 2 bases, with 15 bases left between them. Germline loops: CDR1 MGHRA, CDR2 YSYEKL.

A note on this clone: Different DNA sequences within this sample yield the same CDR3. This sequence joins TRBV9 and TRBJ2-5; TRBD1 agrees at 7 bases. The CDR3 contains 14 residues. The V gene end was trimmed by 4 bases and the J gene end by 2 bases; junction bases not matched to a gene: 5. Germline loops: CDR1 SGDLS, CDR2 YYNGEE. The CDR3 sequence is CASSTGTAQETQYF. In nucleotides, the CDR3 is TGTGCCAGCAGCACCGGGACAGCACAAGAGACCCAGTACTTC.

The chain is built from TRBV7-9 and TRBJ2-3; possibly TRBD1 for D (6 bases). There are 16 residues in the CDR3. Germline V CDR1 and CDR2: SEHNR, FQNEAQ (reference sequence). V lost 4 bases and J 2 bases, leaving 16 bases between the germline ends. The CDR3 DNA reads TGTGCCAGCAGCTATGGGGCAGACAGGCCCACAGATACGCAGTATTTT. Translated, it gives CASSYGADRPTDTQYF.

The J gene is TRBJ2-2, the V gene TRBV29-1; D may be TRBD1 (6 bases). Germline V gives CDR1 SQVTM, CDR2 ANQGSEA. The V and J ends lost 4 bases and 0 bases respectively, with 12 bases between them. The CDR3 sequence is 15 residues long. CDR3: CSVVWTVPNTGELFF. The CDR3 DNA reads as TGCAGCGTTGTATGGACAGTTCCGAACACCGGGGAGCTGTTTTTT.

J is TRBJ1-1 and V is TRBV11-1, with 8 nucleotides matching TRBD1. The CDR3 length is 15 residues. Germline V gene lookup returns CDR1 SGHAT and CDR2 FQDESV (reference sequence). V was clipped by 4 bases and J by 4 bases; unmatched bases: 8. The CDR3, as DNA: TGTGCCAGCAGCTCCAGCAGGGGGCTGGGCACTGAAGCTTTCTTT. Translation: CASSSSRGLGTEAFF. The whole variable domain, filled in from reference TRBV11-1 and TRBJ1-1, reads EAEVAQSPRYKITEKSQAVAFWCDPISGHATLYWYRQILGQGPELLVQFQDESVVDDSQLPKDRFSAERLKGVDSTLKIQPAELGDSAMYLCASSSSRGLGTEAFFGQGTRLTVV.

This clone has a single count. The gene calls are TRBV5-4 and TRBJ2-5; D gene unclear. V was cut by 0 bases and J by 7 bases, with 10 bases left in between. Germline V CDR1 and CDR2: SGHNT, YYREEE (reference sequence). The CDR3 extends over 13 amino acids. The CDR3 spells CASSLEPPGTQYF. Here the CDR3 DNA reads TGTGCCAGCAGCTTGGAGCCCCCAGGGACCCAGTACTTC.

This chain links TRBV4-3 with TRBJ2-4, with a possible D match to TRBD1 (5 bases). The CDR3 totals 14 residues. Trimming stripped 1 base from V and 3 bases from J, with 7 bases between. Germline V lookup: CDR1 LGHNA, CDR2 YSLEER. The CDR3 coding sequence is TGCGCCAGCAGCCAAGGGGGCAACAAAAACATTCAGTACTTC. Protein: CASSQGGNKNIQYF.

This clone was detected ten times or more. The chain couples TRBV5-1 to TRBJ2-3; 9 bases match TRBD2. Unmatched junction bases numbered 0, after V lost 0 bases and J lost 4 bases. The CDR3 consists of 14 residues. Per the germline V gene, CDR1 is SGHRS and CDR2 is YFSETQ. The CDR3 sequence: CASSLVAGADTQYF. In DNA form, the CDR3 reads TGCGCCAGCAGCTTGGTAGCGGGAGCAGATACGCAGTATTTT.

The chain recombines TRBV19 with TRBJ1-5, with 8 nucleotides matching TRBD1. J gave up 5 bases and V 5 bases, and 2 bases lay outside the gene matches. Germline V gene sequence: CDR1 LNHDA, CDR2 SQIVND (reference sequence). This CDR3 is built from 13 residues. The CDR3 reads CASSDRGYQPQHF. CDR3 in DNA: TGTGCCAGTAGTGACAGGGGTTATCAGCCCCAGCATTTT.

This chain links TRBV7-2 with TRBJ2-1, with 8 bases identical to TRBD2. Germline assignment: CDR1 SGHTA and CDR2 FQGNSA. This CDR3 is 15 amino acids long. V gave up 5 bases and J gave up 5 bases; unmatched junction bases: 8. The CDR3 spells CASSLGLVVDNEQFF. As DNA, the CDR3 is TGTGCCAGCAGCCTGGGACTAGTCGTCGACAATGAGCAGTTCTTC.

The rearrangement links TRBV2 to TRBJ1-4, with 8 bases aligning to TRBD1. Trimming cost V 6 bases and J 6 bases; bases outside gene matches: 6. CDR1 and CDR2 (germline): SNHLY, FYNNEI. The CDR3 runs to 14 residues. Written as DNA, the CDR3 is TGTGCCAGCAGCCAGGGGGCGGGATATGAAAAACTGTTTTTT. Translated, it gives CASSQGAGYEKLFF.

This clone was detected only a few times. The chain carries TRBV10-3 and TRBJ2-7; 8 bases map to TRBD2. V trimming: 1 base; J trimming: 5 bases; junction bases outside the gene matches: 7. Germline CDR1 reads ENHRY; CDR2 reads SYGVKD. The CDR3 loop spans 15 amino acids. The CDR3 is CAISELGLGSHEQYF. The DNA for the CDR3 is TGTGCCATCAGTGAGTTGGGACTAGGATCCCACGAGCAGTACTTC.